This paragraph reports one TCR beta chain. This clone has a single count. Its target antigen remains unknown. No base quality values were provided; no much bigger clone lies one nucleotide off. TCRbeta CDR3 regions were amplified from genomic DNA using the immunoSEQ Assay, a bias-controlled multiplex PCR. The source study handled its data this way. The number of nucleated cells in each sample was estimated by amplification of reference gene primers within the assay. To quantify the absolute abundance of each unique TCRbeta CDR3 rearrangement, sequence reads were collapsed and filtered. For each sample, productive Simpson clonality was calculated as the square root of Simpson's diversity index over productive rearrangements. TCRdb stores this immuneACCESS table with in-frame sequences only. Part of the clones is absent; in the studies checked, under half of the shortfall reflects unresolved V genes, and no reason is known for the rest. D and trimming were read from the DNA, whereas the V and J calls and clone size are those reported in that table. The sample table records some 380,000 clones; around 89% of these occur just once. 6% to 7.5% of the sample belongs to the ten largest clones.

The sample is drawn from a study of blood T cell repertoires in COVID-19 (dated by TCRdb to 2019 to 2021). General notes on the study: Samples from collaborators originated in the United States, Italy and Spain and spanned both the acute and convalescent phases of COVID-19. The material from the prospective study consisted of cDNA or gDNA derived from T cells, B-cell-depleted T cells, or PBMCs. Subjects who had been exposed to COVID-19, were actively infected with it, or had recovered from it provided the deeply sampled blood TCRbeta repertoires that made up the dataset. The repertoires were released in a freely available public database meant as a resource for research on the immune response to SARS-CoV-2. The samples were drawn from the first 160 participants of the ongoing ImmuneRACE study and from some 1,300 subjects provided by 6 global collaborators. Sample metadata almost always included a de-identified subject ID, COVID-19 status, age in years and sex. Where HLA class I and class II types were available, the types were taken from metadata supplied by the sample provider, not from assay-based typing. On the study overall, not on this receptor specifically: The amount of clinical and demographic metadata varied by source and participant and was provided uncurated.

CDR1 MGHRA and CDR2 YSYEKL are derived from the germline V gene. V is reduced by 1 base and J by 0 bases, leaving a spacing of 15 bases between them. The CDR3 runs 17 amino acids, cysteine and phenylalanine included. The DNA shown is the 51-base CDR3, in frame from base 1. Each collaborating institution followed its own protocols to collect whole blood in K2EDTA tubes. For TCRbeta analysis, collaborators shipped samples in one of three forms: frozen whole blood, isolated PBMCs, or DNA extracted from either of those sample types. This clonotype was sampled from a man younger than 35 with active or convalescent COVID-19. The chain links TRBV4-1 with TRBJ1-2, with the D gene not confidently named. Sequencing was carried out using peripheral blood. CDR3 reads: CASSQVRGNAANYGYTF. The sequenced DNA is TGCGCCAGCAGCCAAGTTAGAGGTAACGCGGCTAACTATGGCTACACCTTC.